These 10 T cell receptor beta chains share one sample of origin, sequenced in a study of T cells in Graves' hyperthyroidism and ophthalmopathy. Researchers took RNA transcripts and amplified the TCR beta CDR3 regions from them. A set of HTBI primers served as the primers for a first-round RT-PCR of the TCR CDR3. TCRdb fed the multiplex PCR reads into MiXCR, producing one record per CDR3 protein. The profile shows 400,000 or so distinct CDR3 sequences, over 13% of them singletons. The specimen sequenced was blood. Receptor source: a man aged 45-65 years with Graves' ophthalmopathy.

V and J are TRBV19 and TRBJ2-7, with TRBD2 as a possible D gene (5 bases). Trimming took off 5 bases at V and 0 bases at J, with 14 bases between the two ends. The germline gives CDR1 LNHDA, CDR2 SQIVND (reference sequence). The length of the CDR3 is 15 residues. Here the CDR3 reads CASSAAPGYSYEQYF. The DNA for the CDR3 is TGTGCCAGTAGTGCAGCCCCGGGATACTCCTACGAGCAGTACTTC.

This clonotype was picked up many times. The V call is TRBV5-1, the J call TRBJ2-3; 10 bases are a match to TRBD2. This CDR3 has 15 residues. Germline CDR1 SGHRS, CDR2 YFSETQ. V lost 0 bases, J lost 4 bases, and 2 bases stayed unmatched. CDR3 region: CASSLAGTSADTQYF. In DNA form, the CDR3 reads TGCGCCAGCAGCTTGGCCGGGACTAGCGCAGATACGCAGTATTTT.

This clonotype was observed a handful of times. The chain recombines TRBV3-1 with TRBJ2-1; either TRBD1 or TRBD2 may supply D (5 bases each). The germline V gene has CDR1 LGHDT and CDR2 YNNKEL (reference sequence). Trimming removed 4 bases from V and 6 bases from J, with 13 bases in between. The CDR3 extends over 14 amino acids. The CDR3 nucleotides read TGTGCCAGCAGCCCCCGGGGCCACCGCAATGAGCAGTTCTTC. Translated, it gives CASSPRGHRNEQFF.

This clonotype was seen a few times. The chain links TRBV25-1 to TRBJ1-4; the match to TRBD1 covers 8 bases. The J segment lost 8 bases and the V segment lost 5 bases, leaving 7 bases of the junction unmatched. This CDR3 region has 14 residues. Germline-derived CDR1 and CDR2 are MGHDK and SYGVNS. The CDR3 is CASSPGQGREKLFF. The CDR3 DNA reads TGTGCCAGCAGTCCTGGACAGGGACGAGAAAAACTGTTTTTT.

This clonotype was observed many times. The rearrangement links TRBV13 to TRBJ2-3, with TRBD2 identical over 12 bases. The length of the CDR3 is 16 residues. CDR1 and CDR2 from the germline V gene are PRHDT and FYEKMQ (reference sequence). V lost 4 bases to trimming and J lost 1 base; unmatched junction nucleotides: 3. Written as DNA, the CDR3 is TGTGCCAGCAGCTCCAGACTAGCGGGGGGCACAGATACGCAGTATTTT. This encodes CASSSRLAGGTDTQYF.

This clonotype was counted many times. This sequence joins TRBV12-3 or TRBV12-4 and TRBJ2-1, with 7 bases lining up with TRBD2. The ends lost 2 bases at V and 9 bases at J; junction bases unmatched: 10. CDR3 length: 15 amino acids. The CDR3: CASSLNNPSGAEQFF. CDR3 nucleotides: TGTGCCAGCAGTTTAAACAACCCCAGCGGGGCTGAGCAGTTCTTC.

The V call is TRBV7-6, the J call TRBJ2-5; 7 positions match TRBD2. V shed 4 bases and J 5 bases; nucleotides not matched to a gene: 10. The CDR3 contains 15 residues. Germline assignment: CDR1 SGHVS and CDR2 FNYEAQ. In nucleotides, the CDR3 is TGTGCCAGCAGCTCCGGGGGAGGGGTTATTGAGACCCAGTACTTC. As protein: CASSSGGGVIETQYF.

This clonotype was picked up many times. The rearrangement joins TRBV20-1 to TRBJ2-7, with a possible D match to TRBD2 (6 bases). Trimming shortened V by 4 bases and J by 3 bases, and 10 bases separated the two germline ends. Germline loops: CDR1 DFQATT, CDR2 SNEGSKA (reference sequence). The CDR3 is made up of 12 amino acids. For the CDR3, the DNA is TGCAGTGCTACCGGGACTCTCTACGAGCAGTACTTC. It translates to CSATGTLYEQYF.

This clonotype was seen repeatedly, ten times or more. The chain couples TRBV5-4 to TRBJ2-3, with no clear D. V dropped 4 bases and J dropped 0 bases, with 12 bases sitting between them. From germline, CDR1 is SGHNT and CDR2 YYREEE (reference sequence). The CDR3 has 15 amino acids. The CDR3 protein is CASSSPGGSTDTQYF. DNA of the CDR3: TGTGCCAGCAGCAGTCCCGGCGGCAGCACAGATACGCAGTATTTT.

The rearrangement uses TRBV7-9 and TRBJ2-3; 8 nucleotides align to TRBD2. The CDR3 extends over 17 amino acids. The germline gives CDR1 SEHNR, CDR2 FQNEAQ (reference sequence). V gave up 1 base and J gave up 3 bases; unmatched junction bases: 9. CDR3 sequence: CASSLGVQRELTDTQYF. The DNA of the CDR3 is TGTGCCAGCAGCTTAGGTGTTCAGCGGGAGTTGACAGATACGCAGTATTTT.